This T cell receptor (beta chain) was observed in a study of OX40 agonist ivuxolimab in advanced cancers. The protocol was immunoSEQ multiplex PCR, while the TCRdb copy is restricted to in-frame clones and leaves out a portion. The profile shows about 69,000 clones, 87% of them singletons. This CDR3 spans 16 amino acids. The trim removed 4 bases at V and 1 base at J, leaving 7 bases unmatched. Germline CDR1 MDHEN, CDR2 SYDVKM. The specimen comprised CD4+ or CD8+ T cells sorted from blood, sampled in a trial of the OX40 agonist ivuxolimab. The clonotype comes from an adult with an advanced solid tumor such as melanoma, head and neck, liver or kidney cancer. This rearrangement joins TRBV28 to TRBJ2-7; 10 bases agree with TRBD2. In DNA form, the CDR3 reads TGTGCCAGCAGTTCCTCTAGCGGGAGTAGGTCCTACGAGCAGTACTTC. This encodes CASSSSSGSRSYEQYF.